These T cell receptor beta chains were read from a single sample in a study of blood T cell repertoires in COVID-19. The assay was immunoSEQ multiplex PCR, and TCRdb's table has in-frame clones only and misses some. The data hold approximately 390,000 clones, with 80% to 90% observed a single time. Sequenced sample: peripheral blood. These receptors were collected from a woman aged 55-70 years with COVID-19, enrolled during active disease. The CDR3 runs from the conserved cysteine through the conserved F or W. Each record gives: clone size, D gene, CDR3 length, J gene, V gene, CDR3 protein, CDR3 DNA. A D gene is named only where the DNA matches it firmly. For some rows the clone size is stated as once, few or many, or as a class when expanded; others skip it.

clone size: .
D gene: .
CDR3 length: 16
J gene: TRBJ2-3
V gene: TRBV30
CDR3 protein: CAWSVSLARSSDTQYF
CDR3 DNA: TGTGCCTGGAGTGTATCCCTAGCGCGATCTTCCGATACGCAGTATTTT

clone size: .
D gene: .
CDR3 length: 15
J gene: TRBJ1-4
V gene: TRBV19
CDR3 protein: CASHRAGATNEKLFF
CDR3 DNA: TGTGCCAGTCATCGGGCCGGGGCAACTAATGAAAAACTGTTTTTT

clone size: .
D gene: .
CDR3 length: 14
J gene: TRBJ1-1
V gene: TRBV6-1
CDR3 protein: CASSEQRDLGGAFF
CDR3 DNA: TGTGCCAGCAGTGAACAGAGAGACTTAGGTGGAGCTTTCTTT

clone size: .
D gene: TRBD1
CDR3 length: 16
J gene: TRBJ1-4
V gene: TRBV9
CDR3 protein: CASSVGTGGTNEKLFF
CDR3 DNA: TGTGCCAGCAGCGTAGGAACAGGGGGGACTAATGAAAAACTGTTTTTT

clone size: .
D gene: TRBD2
CDR3 length: 20
J gene: TRBJ2-1
V gene: TRBV9
CDR3 protein: CASSVGGGLAGYGSYNEQFF
CDR3 DNA: TGTGCCAGCAGCGTAGGTGGGGGACTAGCGGGGTATGGATCCTACAATGAGCAGTTCTTC

clone size: .
D gene: .
CDR3 length: 15
J gene: TRBJ1-1
V gene: TRBV9
CDR3 protein: CASSALGLSGTEAFF
CDR3 DNA: TGTGCCAGCAGCGCCTTGGGTCTCTCGGGAACTGAAGCTTTCTTT

clone size: .
D gene: .
CDR3 length: 14
J gene: TRBJ1-1
V gene: TRBV28
CDR3 protein: CASSFQKENTEAFF
CDR3 DNA: TGTGCCAGCAGTTTTCAGAAAGAGAACACTGAAGCTTTCTTT

clone size: .
D gene: TRBD1
CDR3 length: 15
J gene: TRBJ1-1
V gene: TRBV18
CDR3 protein: CASSPRDRGGTEAFF
CDR3 DNA: TGTGCCAGCTCGCCCCGGGACAGGGGGGGCACTGAAGCTTTCTTT

clone size: .
D gene: TRBD1
CDR3 length: 14
J gene: TRBJ1-5
V gene: TRBV28
CDR3 protein: CASSQWDRGGPQHF
CDR3 DNA: TGTGCCAGCAGTCAATGGGACAGGGGAGGGCCCCAGCATTTT

clone size: once
D gene: .
CDR3 length: 15
J gene: TRBJ2-1
V gene: TRBV27
CDR3 protein: CASKLQGSLGNEQFF
CDR3 DNA: TGTGCCAGCAAACTACAGGGTTCCTTGGGGAATGAGCAGTTCTTC

clone size: once
D gene: TRBD1
CDR3 length: 15
J gene: TRBJ2-7
V gene: TRBV5-4
CDR3 protein: CASSLLDRPNYEQYF
CDR3 DNA: TGTGCCAGCAGCTTGCTGGACAGGCCGAACTACGAGCAGTACTTC

clone size: .
D gene: TRBD2
CDR3 length: 19
J gene: TRBJ2-1
V gene: TRBV4-1
CDR3 protein: CASSQWTSGGAGTVGEQFF
CDR3 DNA: TGCGCCAGCAGCCAATGGACTAGCGGGGGGGCGGGCACTGTAGGTGAGCAGTTCTTC

clone size: .
D gene: .
CDR3 length: 15
J gene: TRBJ1-1
V gene: TRBV7-8
CDR3 protein: CASSRRQVQNTEAFF
CDR3 DNA: TGTGCCAGCAGCCGACGACAGGTCCAGAACACTGAAGCTTTCTTT

clone size: .
D gene: TRBD1
CDR3 length: 16
J gene: TRBJ2-2
V gene: TRBV18
CDR3 protein: CASSLSRDRNSGELFF
CDR3 DNA: TGTGCCAGCTCACTTAGCCGGGACAGAAATTCCGGGGAGCTGTTTTTT

clone size: .
D gene: TRBD2
CDR3 length: 14
J gene: TRBJ2-2
V gene: TRBV7-9
CDR3 protein: CASSFPTSAGELFF
CDR3 DNA: TGTGCCAGCAGCTTCCCGACTAGCGCCGGGGAGCTGTTTTTT

clone size: .
D gene: TRBD2
CDR3 length: 17
J gene: TRBJ2-3
V gene: TRBV10-2
CDR3 protein: CASRTSGGHVSTDTQYF
CDR3 DNA: TGCGCCAGCAGGACTAGCGGGGGGCACGTTAGCACAGATACGCAGTATTTT

clone size: .
D gene: .
CDR3 length: 13
J gene: TRBJ1-1
V gene: TRBV3-1/TRBV3-2
CDR3 protein: CASSQRSIPEAFF
CDR3 DNA: TGTGCCAGCAGCCAAAGATCTATCCCTGAAGCTTTCTTT

clone size: .
D gene: TRBD2
CDR3 length: 18
J gene: TRBJ2-3
V gene: TRBV11-3
CDR3 protein: CASSLEVTSRYSTDTQYF
CDR3 DNA: TGTGCCAGCAGCTTAGAGGTGACTAGCCGCTATAGCACAGATACGCAGTATTTT

clone size: .
D gene: TRBD2
CDR3 length: 14
J gene: TRBJ2-7
V gene: TRBV2
CDR3 protein: CASRWTSGDNNRYF
CDR3 DNA: TGTGCCAGCAGATGGACTAGCGGGGACAATAACCGGTACTTC

clone size: .
D gene: TRBD2
CDR3 length: 16
J gene: TRBJ2-3
V gene: TRBV5-1
CDR3 protein: CASSPPTSDFTDTQYF
CDR3 DNA: TGCGCCAGCAGCCCTCCGACTAGCGATTTCACAGATACGCAGTATTTT

clone size: .
D gene: TRBD1
CDR3 length: 16
J gene: TRBJ2-3
V gene: TRBV25-1
CDR3 protein: CASSGVTGGVQDTQYF
CDR3 DNA: TGTGCCAGCAGTGGCGTAACAGGGGGTGTACAAGATACGCAGTATTTT

clone size: .
D gene: TRBD1
CDR3 length: 16
J gene: TRBJ2-1
V gene: TRBV5-4
CDR3 protein: CASTLSDRGSYNEQFF
CDR3 DNA: TGTGCCAGCACCCTAAGTGACAGGGGCTCCTACAATGAGCAGTTCTTC

clone size: once
D gene: TRBD1
CDR3 length: 14
J gene: TRBJ2-7
V gene: TRBV5-1
CDR3 protein: CASSLERTGYEQYF
CDR3 DNA: TGCGCCAGCAGCTTGGAACGGACAGGCTACGAGCAGTACTTC

clone size: .
D gene: TRBD1
CDR3 length: 14
J gene: TRBJ1-5
V gene: TRBV6-5
CDR3 protein: CASRTDRGRQPQHF
CDR3 DNA: TGTGCCAGCAGGACAGACAGGGGGCGTCAGCCCCAGCATTTT

clone size: .
D gene: .
CDR3 length: 11
J gene: TRBJ1-2
V gene: TRBV14
CDR3 protein: CASSPGDGYTF
CDR3 DNA: TGTGCCAGCAGCCCGGGGGACGGCTACACCTTC

clone size: .
D gene: .
CDR3 length: 16
J gene: TRBJ2-7
V gene: TRBV7-3
CDR3 protein: CASSLTGPTTGSEQYF
CDR3 DNA: TGTGCCAGCAGCTTAACCGGGCCAACCACGGGAAGCGAGCAGTACTTC

clone size: .
D gene: .
CDR3 length: 14
J gene: TRBJ2-5
V gene: TRBV2
CDR3 protein: CASTKTGYRETQYF
CDR3 DNA: TGTGCCAGCACTAAAACGGGGTATCGAGAGACCCAGTACTTC

clone size: once
D gene: .
CDR3 length: 15
J gene: TRBJ2-7
V gene: TRBV3-1/TRBV3-2
CDR3 protein: CASSQSLVTLTEQYF
CDR3 DNA: TGTGCCAGCAGCCAATCACTAGTCACTCTTACCGAGCAGTACTTC

clone size: .
D gene: TRBD1
CDR3 length: 19
J gene: TRBJ1-2
V gene: TRBV7-9
CDR3 protein: CASSLARRGTGGAWSGYTF
CDR3 DNA: TGTGCCAGCAGCTTAGCGCGCCGTGGGACAGGGGGCGCTTGGAGCGGCTACACCTTC

clone size: .
D gene: TRBD2
CDR3 length: 16
J gene: TRBJ2-1
V gene: TRBV19
CDR3 protein: CASSIDTGGGINEQFF
CDR3 DNA: TGTGCCAGTAGTATAGACACCGGCGGGGGTATCAATGAGCAGTTCTTC

clone size: once
D gene: .
CDR3 length: 15
J gene: TRBJ1-6
V gene: TRBV9
CDR3 protein: CASSHNQGVDSPLHF
CDR3 DNA: TGTGCCAGCAGCCACAATCAGGGTGTCGATTCACCCCTCCACTTT

clone size: .
D gene: .
CDR3 length: 15
J gene: TRBJ1-5
V gene: TRBV5-6
CDR3 protein: CASSIQGSGRQPQHF
CDR3 DNA: TGTGCCAGCAGTATCCAGGGTTCGGGTCGGCAGCCCCAGCATTTT

clone size: .
D gene: .
CDR3 length: 14
J gene: TRBJ1-1
V gene: TRBV6-5
CDR3 protein: CASRLPEPRTEAFF
CDR3 DNA: TGTGCCAGCAGGCTGCCTGAGCCTCGGACTGAAGCTTTCTTT

clone size: .
D gene: .
CDR3 length: 14
J gene: TRBJ1-2
V gene: TRBV5-6
CDR3 protein: CASSLMTLETGYTF
CDR3 DNA: TGTGCCAGCAGCTTGATGACACTTGAAACGGGCTACACCTTC

clone size: once
D gene: .
CDR3 length: 14
J gene: TRBJ1-2
V gene: TRBV7-2
CDR3 protein: CASSLNRDDYGYTF
CDR3 DNA: TGTGCCAGCAGCTTAAACAGGGATGACTATGGCTACACCTTC

clone size: .
D gene: TRBD1
CDR3 length: 15
J gene: TRBJ2-2
V gene: TRBV9
CDR3 protein: CASSGDRGRPGELFF
CDR3 DNA: TGTGCCAGCAGCGGGGACAGGGGGCGGCCCGGGGAGCTGTTTTTT

clone size: .
D gene: .
CDR3 length: 15
J gene: TRBJ1-4
V gene: TRBV7-2
CDR3 protein: CASSSTGISNEKLFF
CDR3 DNA: TGTGCCAGCAGCTCCACCGGGATCTCTAATGAAAAACTGTTTTTT

clone size: .
D gene: .
CDR3 length: 12
J gene: TRBJ2-2
V gene: TRBV11-2
CDR3 protein: CASIFLPGELFF
CDR3 DNA: TGTGCCAGCATTTTCCTCCCCGGGGAGCTGTTTTTT

clone size: .
D gene: TRBD1
CDR3 length: 17
J gene: TRBJ2-7
V gene: TRBV7-9
CDR3 protein: CASSTLHNRDSSYGQYF
CDR3 DNA: TGTGCCAGCAGCACGCTCCATAACCGGGACAGTTCCTACGGGCAGTACTTC

clone size: .
D gene: .
CDR3 length: 14
J gene: TRBJ1-2
V gene: TRBV6-4
CDR3 protein: CASSDTGRENGYTF
CDR3 DNA: TGTGCCAGCAGTGACACGGGCAGGGAAAATGGCTACACCTTC

clone size: .
D gene: TRBD1
CDR3 length: 14
J gene: TRBJ2-5
V gene: TRBV11-2
CDR3 protein: CASSLDDRAETQYF
CDR3 DNA: TGTGCCAGCAGCTTAGACGACAGGGCCGAGACCCAGTACTTC

clone size: .
D gene: TRBD1
CDR3 length: 14
J gene: TRBJ1-1
V gene: TRBV7-3
CDR3 protein: CASSSGQGNTEAFF
CDR3 DNA: TGTGCCAGCAGCTCGGGACAGGGCAACACTGAAGCTTTCTTT

clone size: .
D gene: TRBD1
CDR3 length: 16
J gene: TRBJ1-2
V gene: TRBV4-1
CDR3 protein: CASSLSPGQGLVGYTF
CDR3 DNA: TGCGCCAGCAGCCTCAGTCCGGGACAGGGTTTGGTTGGCTACACCTTC

clone size: .
D gene: .
CDR3 length: 14
J gene: TRBJ1-6
V gene: TRBV6-2/TRBV6-3
CDR3 protein: CASSYSRQFLSLHF
CDR3 DNA: TGTGCCAGCAGTTACAGTAGACAGTTCCTATCCCTCCACTTT